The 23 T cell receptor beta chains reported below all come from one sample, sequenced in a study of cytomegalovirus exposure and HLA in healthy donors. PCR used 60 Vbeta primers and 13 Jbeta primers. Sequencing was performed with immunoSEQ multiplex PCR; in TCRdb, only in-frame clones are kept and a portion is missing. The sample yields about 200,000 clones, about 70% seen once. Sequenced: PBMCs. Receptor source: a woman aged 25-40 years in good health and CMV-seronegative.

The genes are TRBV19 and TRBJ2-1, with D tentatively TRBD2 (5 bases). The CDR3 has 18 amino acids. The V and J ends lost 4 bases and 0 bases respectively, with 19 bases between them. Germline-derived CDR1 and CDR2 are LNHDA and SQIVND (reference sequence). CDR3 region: CASSSGSYSFFSYNEQFF. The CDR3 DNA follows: TGTGCCAGTAGTAGCGGGTCTTACAGTTTTTTCTCCTACAATGAGCAGTTCTTC.

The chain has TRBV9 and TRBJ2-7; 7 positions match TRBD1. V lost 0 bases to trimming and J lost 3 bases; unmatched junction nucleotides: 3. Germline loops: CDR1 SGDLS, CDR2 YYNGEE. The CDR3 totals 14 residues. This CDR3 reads CASSVGDSLYEQYF. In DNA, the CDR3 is TGTGCCAGCAGCGTAGGGGACAGCCTCTACGAGCAGTACTTC.

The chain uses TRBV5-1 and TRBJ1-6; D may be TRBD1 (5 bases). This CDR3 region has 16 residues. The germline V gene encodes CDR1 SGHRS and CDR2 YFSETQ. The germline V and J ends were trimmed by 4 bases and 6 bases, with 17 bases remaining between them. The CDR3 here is CASSPFEGGTNSPLHF. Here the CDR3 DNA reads TGCGCCAGCAGCCCCTTTGAGGGAGGGACTAATTCACCCCTCCACTTT.

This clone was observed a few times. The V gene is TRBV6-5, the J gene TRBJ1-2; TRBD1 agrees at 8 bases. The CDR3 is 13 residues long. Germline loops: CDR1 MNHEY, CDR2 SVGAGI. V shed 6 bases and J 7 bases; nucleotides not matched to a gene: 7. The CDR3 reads CASRPDRGGGYTF. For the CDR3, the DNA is TGTGCCAGCAGACCCGACAGGGGCGGTGGCTACACCTTC.

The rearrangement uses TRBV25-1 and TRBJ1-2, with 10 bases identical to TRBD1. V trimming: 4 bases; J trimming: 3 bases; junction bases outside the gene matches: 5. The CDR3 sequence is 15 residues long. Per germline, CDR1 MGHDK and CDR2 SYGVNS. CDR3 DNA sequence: TGTGCCAGCAGTGGGGACAGGGGAAATTACTATGGCTACACCTTC. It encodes CASSGDRGNYYGYTF.

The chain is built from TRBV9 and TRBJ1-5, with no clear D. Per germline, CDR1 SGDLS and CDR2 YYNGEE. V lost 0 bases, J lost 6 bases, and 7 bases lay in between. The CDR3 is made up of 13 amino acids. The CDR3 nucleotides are TGTGCCAGCAGCGTAGTTAGCCCTCAGCCCCAGCATTTT. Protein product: CASSVVSPQPQHF.

The CDR3 sequence is CASSEGTPPLDEKLFF. In DNA, the CDR3 is TGTGCCAGCAGTGAAGGGACACCGCCATTAGATGAAAAACTGTTTTTT. The chain uses TRBV6-1 and TRBJ1-4; tentative D call: TRBD1 (5 bases). Germline V gene sequence: CDR1 MNHNS, CDR2 SASEGT. CDR3 size: 16 residues. The V end lost 1 base, the J end lost 6 bases, and 15 bases lay between the germline ends.

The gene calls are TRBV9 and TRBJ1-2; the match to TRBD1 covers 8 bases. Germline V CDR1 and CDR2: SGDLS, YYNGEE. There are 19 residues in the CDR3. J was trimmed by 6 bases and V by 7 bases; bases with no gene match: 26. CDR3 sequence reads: CASGANVMAGQGARDGYTF. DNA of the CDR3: TGTGCCAGCGGAGCAAACGTGATGGCGGGGCAGGGGGCTCGGGATGGCTACACCTTC. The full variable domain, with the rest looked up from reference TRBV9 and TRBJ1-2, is DSGVTQTPKHLITATGQRVTLRCSPRSGDLSVYWYQQSLDQGLQFLIQYYNGEERAKGNILERFSAQQFPDLHSELNLSSLELGDSALYFCASGANVMAGQGARDGYTFGSGTRLTVV.

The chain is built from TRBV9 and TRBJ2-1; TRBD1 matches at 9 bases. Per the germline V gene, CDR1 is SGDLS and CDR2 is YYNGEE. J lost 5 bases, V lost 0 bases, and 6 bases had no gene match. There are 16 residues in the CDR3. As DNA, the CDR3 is TGTGCCAGCAGCGTAGCCGGGGACAGGGTGAACAATGAGCAGTTCTTC. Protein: CASSVAGDRVNNEQFF.

DNA for the CDR3: TGCAGCGTTGAAGATCCCCTAGCGGGAGCCTACGAGCAGTACTTC. Amino acid sequence: CSVEDPLAGAYEQYF. J is TRBJ2-7 and V is TRBV29-1, with TRBD2 matching over 10 bases. The CDR3 runs to 15 residues. Germline V gene data show CDR1 as SQVTM and CDR2 as ANQGSEA. The ends lost 0 bases at V and 2 bases at J; junction bases unmatched: 4.

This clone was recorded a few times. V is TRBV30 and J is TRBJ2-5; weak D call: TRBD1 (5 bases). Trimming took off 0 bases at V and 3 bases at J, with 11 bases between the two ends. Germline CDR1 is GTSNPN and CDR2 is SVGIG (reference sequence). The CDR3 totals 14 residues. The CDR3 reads CAWSVGQEEETQYF. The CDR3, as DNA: TGTGCCTGGAGTGTGGGGCAAGAAGAAGAGACCCAGTACTTC.

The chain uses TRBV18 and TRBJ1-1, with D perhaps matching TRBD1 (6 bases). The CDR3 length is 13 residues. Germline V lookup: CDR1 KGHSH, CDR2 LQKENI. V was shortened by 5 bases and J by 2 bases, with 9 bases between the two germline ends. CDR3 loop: CASSGGQNTEAFF. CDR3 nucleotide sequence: TGTGCCAGCTCAGGGGGCCAAAACACTGAAGCTTTCTTT.

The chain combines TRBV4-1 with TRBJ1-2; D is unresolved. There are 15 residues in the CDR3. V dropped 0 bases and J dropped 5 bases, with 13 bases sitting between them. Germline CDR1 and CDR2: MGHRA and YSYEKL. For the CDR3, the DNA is TGCGCCAGCAGCCAAGATCAGGTACAGATTTATGGCTACACCTTC. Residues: CASSQDQVQIYGYTF.

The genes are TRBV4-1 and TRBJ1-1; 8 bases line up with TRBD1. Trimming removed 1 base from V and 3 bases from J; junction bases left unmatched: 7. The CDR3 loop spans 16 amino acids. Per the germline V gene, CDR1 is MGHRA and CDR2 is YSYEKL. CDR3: CASSQGWTGKDTEAFF. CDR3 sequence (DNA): TGCGCCAGCAGCCAAGGATGGACAGGGAAGGACACTGAAGCTTTCTTT.

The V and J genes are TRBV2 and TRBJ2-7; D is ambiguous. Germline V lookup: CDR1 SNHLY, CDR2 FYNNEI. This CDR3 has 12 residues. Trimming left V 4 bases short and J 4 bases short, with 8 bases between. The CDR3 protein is CASSVHGYEQYF. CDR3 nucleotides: TGTGCCAGCAGTGTGCACGGGTACGAGCAGTACTTC.

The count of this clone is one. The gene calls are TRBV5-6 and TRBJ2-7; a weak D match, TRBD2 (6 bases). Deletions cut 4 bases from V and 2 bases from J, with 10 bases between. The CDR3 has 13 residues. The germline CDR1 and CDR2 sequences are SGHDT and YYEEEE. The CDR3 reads CASSPGVAYEQYF. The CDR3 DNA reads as TGTGCCAGCAGCCCGGGGGTTGCCTACGAGCAGTACTTC.

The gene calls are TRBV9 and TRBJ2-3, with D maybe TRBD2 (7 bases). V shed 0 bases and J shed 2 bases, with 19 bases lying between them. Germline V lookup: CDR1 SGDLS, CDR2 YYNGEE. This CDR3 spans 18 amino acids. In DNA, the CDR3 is TGTGCCAGCAGCGTAGCTGTGGGGGGGGCGTTTGACACAGATACGCAGTATTTT. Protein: CASSVAVGGAFDTDTQYF.

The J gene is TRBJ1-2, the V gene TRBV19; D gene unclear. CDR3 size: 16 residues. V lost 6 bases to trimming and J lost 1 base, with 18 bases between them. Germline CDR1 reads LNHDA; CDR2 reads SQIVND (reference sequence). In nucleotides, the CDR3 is TGTGCCAGTAGGGCGGGGTCCTGGTCCTTTAACTATGGCTACACCTTC. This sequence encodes CASRAGSWSFNYGYTF.

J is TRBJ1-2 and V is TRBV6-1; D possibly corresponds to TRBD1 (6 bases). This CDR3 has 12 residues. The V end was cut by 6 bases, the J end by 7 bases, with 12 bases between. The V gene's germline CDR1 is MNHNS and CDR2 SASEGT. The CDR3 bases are TGTGCCAGCAGCCAACAGGGACGTGGCTACACCTTC. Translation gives CASSQQGRGYTF.

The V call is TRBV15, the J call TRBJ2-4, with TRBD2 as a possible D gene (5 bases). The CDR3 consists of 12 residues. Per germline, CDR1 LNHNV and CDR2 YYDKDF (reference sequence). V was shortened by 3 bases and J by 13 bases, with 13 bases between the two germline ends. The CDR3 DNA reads TGTGCCACCAGCAGGCCGGACTCCCCACAGTACTTC. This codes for CATSRPDSPQYF.

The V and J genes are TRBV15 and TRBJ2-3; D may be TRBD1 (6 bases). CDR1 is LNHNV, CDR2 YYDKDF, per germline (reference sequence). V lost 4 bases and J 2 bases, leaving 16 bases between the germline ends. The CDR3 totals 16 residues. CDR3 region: CATSTESGGHTDTQYF. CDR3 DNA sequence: TGTGCCACCAGCACGGAAAGTGGGGGCCACACAGATACGCAGTATTTT.

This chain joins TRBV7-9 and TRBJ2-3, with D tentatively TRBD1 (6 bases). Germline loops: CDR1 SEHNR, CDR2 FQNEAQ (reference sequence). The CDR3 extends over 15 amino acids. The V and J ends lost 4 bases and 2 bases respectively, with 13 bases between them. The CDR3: CASSSLGAVTDTQYF. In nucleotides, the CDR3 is TGTGCCAGCAGCTCCTTGGGGGCAGTCACAGATACGCAGTATTTT.

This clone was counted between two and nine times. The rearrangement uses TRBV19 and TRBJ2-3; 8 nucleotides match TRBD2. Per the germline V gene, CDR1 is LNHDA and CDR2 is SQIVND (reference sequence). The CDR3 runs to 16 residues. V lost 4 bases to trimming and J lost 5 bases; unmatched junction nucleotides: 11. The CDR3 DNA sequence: TGTGCCAGTAGTACCCTTTTAGCGGGATCGGAAGATACGCAGTATTTT. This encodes CASSTLLAGSEDTQYF.